The 15 T cell receptor beta chains in this list originate from one sample, sequenced in a study of early T cells in non-severe SARS-CoV-2 infection. TCRdb analysed the 5' RACE reads with MiXCR anew, one entry per CDR3 protein. The table shows about 81,000 distinct CDR3 sequences, with 14% occurring only once. The specimen sequenced was whole blood. These receptors were obtained from an adult who was a healthcare worker with PCR-confirmed SARS-CoV-2 infection or an uninfected control (not recorded which).

This chain uses TRBV20-1 with TRBJ2-2, with D hard to call. CDR1 and CDR2 (germline): DFQATT, SNEGSKA (reference sequence). This CDR3 comprises 11 residues. The V end lost 5 bases, the J end lost 5 bases, and 6 bases lay between the germline ends. CDR3 coding DNA: TGCAGTGCTCGACAAACCGGGGAGCTGTTTTTT. This translates into CSARQTGELFF.

The CDR3 region has the DNA TGTGCCAGCAACAAAGAGAGGTCTCAACATTGGTACTTC. Translation gives CASNKERSQHWYF. V usage is TRBV2 and J usage is TRBJ2-5; D is uncertain. The CDR3 consists of 13 residues. Germline assignment: CDR1 SNHLY and CDR2 FYNNEI. Between the trimmed V and J ends, which lost 7 bases and 13 bases, there was a span of 22 bases.

CDR3 amino acids: CATSRDMVIAGVSTDTQYF. CDR3 nucleotides: TGTGCCACCAGCAGAGATATGGTCATAGCGGGGGTTAGCACAGATACGCAGTATTTT. The chain carries TRBV15 and TRBJ2-3; 9 bases agree with TRBD2. CDR1 and CDR2 from the germline V gene are LNHNV and YYDKDF (reference sequence). V shed 0 bases and J 0 bases; nucleotides not matched to a gene: 10. The length of the CDR3 is 19 residues.

The table lists this clonotype with a few counts. The chain carries TRBV20-1 and TRBJ1-1; D uncertain. The germline V and J ends were trimmed by 4 bases and 0 bases, with 12 bases remaining between them. The germline gives CDR1 DFQATT, CDR2 SNEGSKA (reference sequence). The CDR3 runs to 14 residues. The CDR3 is CSATRPDMNTEAFF. CDR3 DNA: TGCAGTGCTACTCGACCCGACATGAACACTGAAGCTTTCTTT.

The chain joins TRBV4-1 to TRBJ2-1; perhaps D is TRBD1 or TRBD2 (5 bases each). Deletions cut 4 bases from V and 6 bases from J, with 28 bases between. Germline assignment: CDR1 MGHRA and CDR2 YSYEKL. The length of the CDR3 is 19 residues. Here the CDR3 reads CASSPPPSFEGLAFNEQFF. CDR3 coding DNA: TGCGCCAGCAGCCCACCACCCAGCTTTGAGGGGCTAGCCTTCAATGAGCAGTTCTTC.

This clonotype was seen ten or more times. The chain employs TRBV30 and TRBJ1-1, with 8 bases that match TRBD1. There are 13 residues in the CDR3. V shed 5 bases, J shed 10 bases, and the junction held 12 bases outside the gene matches. The germline V gene encodes CDR1 GTSNPN and CDR2 SVGIG (reference sequence). The CDR3 region has the DNA TGTGCCTGGTGGCGACAGGGGAGGGCTCGAGCTTTCTTT. The encoded protein is CAWWRQGRARAFF.

This rearrangement joins TRBV9 to TRBJ2-7, with 11 bases matching TRBD1. J gave up 2 bases and V 4 bases, and 5 bases lay outside the gene matches. The CDR3 loop spans 15 amino acids. CDR1 SGDLS and CDR2 YYNGEE come from the germline V gene. The CDR3, as DNA: TGTGCCAGCAGCCCAATGGGACAGGGGGCCTACGAGCAGTACTTC. Translated: CASSPMGQGAYEQYF.

The gene calls are TRBV4-2 and TRBJ1-4; no definite D call. There are 14 residues in the CDR3. Trimming removed 0 bases at V and 8 bases at J, with 10 bases between. Germline V gives CDR1 LGHNA, CDR2 YNFKEQ. Here the CDR3 reads CASSQEGEEEKLFF. Written as DNA, the CDR3 is TGTGCCAGCAGCCAAGAAGGAGAGGAGGAAAAACTGTTTTTT.

The genes are TRBV5-1 and TRBJ1-4, with D possibly TRBD1 on 6 matching bases. Germline V gene sequence: CDR1 SGHRS, CDR2 YFSETQ. The CDR3 has 16 residues. Deletions cut 2 bases from V and 7 bases from J, with 18 bases between. Written as DNA, the CDR3 is TGCGCCAGCAGCTTTGGGTTGGAGAGGGGGACTGAAAAACTGTTTTTT. This encodes CASSFGLERGTEKLFF.

The chain has TRBV29-1 and TRBJ1-2, with no clear D. Trimming shortened V by 6 bases and J by 4 bases, and 21 bases separated the two germline ends. CDR1 is SQVTM, CDR2 ANQGSEA, per germline. CDR3 length equals 15 residues. CDR3 protein: CSVPLDNGLIYGYTF. As DNA, the CDR3 is TGCAGCGTCCCCCTTGACAACGGACTCATCTATGGCTACACCTTC.

The table lists this clonotype with a few counts. The gene calls are TRBV29-1 and TRBJ2-6, with D unclear. V shed 7 bases and J shed 4 bases, with 14 bases lying between them. This CDR3 has 14 amino acids. CDR1 is SQVTM and CDR2 is ANQGSEA in the germline V gene. CDR3: CSAYLAYGANVLTF. CDR3 in DNA: TGCAGCGCCTATCTGGCTTACGGGGCCAACGTCCTGACTTTC.

This clonotype was observed a handful of times. The chain combines TRBV7-9 with TRBJ1-1; D is unclear. Germline CDR1 is SEHNR and CDR2 is FQNEAQ (reference sequence). The length of the CDR3 is 13 residues. Deletions cut 4 bases from V and 3 bases from J, with 9 bases between. CDR3 sequence reads: CASSSTFDTEAFF. The CDR3 bases are TGTGCCAGCAGCTCCACCTTCGACACTGAAGCTTTCTTT. Based on the CDR3 plus reference TRBV7-9 and TRBJ1-1, the full variable domain is DTGVSQNPRHKITKRGQNVTFRCDPISEHNRLYWYRQTLGQGPEFLTYFQNEAQLEKSRLLSDRFSAERPKGSFSTLEIQRTEQGDSAMYLCASSSTFDTEAFFGQGTRLTVV.

The chain recombines TRBV6-1 with TRBJ1-6; D unresolved. Deletions cut 8 bases from V and 7 bases from J, with 15 bases between. CDR1 is MNHNS, CDR2 SASEGT, per germline. The CDR3 covers 14 residues. In nucleotides, the CDR3 is TGTGCCAGCGCCCTGGGGATGGCAAATTCACCCCTCCACTTT. Translating it yields CASALGMANSPLHF.

At least ten counts were recorded for this clonotype. The rearrangement joins TRBV7-9 to TRBJ2-3; TRBD1 is a possible D gene (6 bases). Germline V lookup: CDR1 SEHNR, CDR2 FQNEAQ (reference sequence). The CDR3 is 14 amino acids. Trimming cost V 6 bases and J 6 bases, with 16 bases left between them. The CDR3: CASSQGTGVDTQYF. In DNA, the CDR3 is TGTGCCAGCAGTCAGGGGACCGGCGTGGATACGCAGTATTTT.

This clonotype was picked up many times. The CDR3 sequence: CASSFRSNEKLFF. CDR3 in DNA: TGTGCCAGCAGCTTCAGATCCAATGAAAAACTGTTTTTT. V and J are TRBV5-5 and TRBJ1-4; unclear D gene. Trimming stripped 2 bases from V and 5 bases from J, with 7 bases between. The CDR3 is 13 amino acids. Per the germline V gene, CDR1 is SGHKS and CDR2 is YYEKEE (reference sequence).